This T cell receptor beta chain was found in a study of shared clonotypes between healthy human individuals. Study-wide results and limits: A limitation of the genetic and exposure-history diversity represented arose from few donors.

As concerns this clone: What it binds is not known.

Repertoires were generated with immunoSEQ multiplex PCR, while TCRdb's copy carries only in-frame clones and drops some. The sample contains approximately 2.1 million clones, over 85% of which appear only once. CDR3 length equals 14 residues. Unmatched junction bases numbered 8, after V lost 7 bases and J lost 1 base. Germline CDR1 and CDR2: SQVTM and ANQGSEA. V and J are TRBV29-1 and TRBJ2-3, with TRBD1 identical over 7 bases. The sample was naive CD4+ T cells from PBMCs. The subset: CD45RA+ positively selected. The sequence was collected from a man aged 18-30 years in good health. Some clones in this sample may be carry-over from other donors' samples. As DNA, the CDR3 is TGCAGCGCGACAGGGTCCGGTGGCACAGATACGCAGTATTTT. It specifies CSATGSGGTDTQYF.